This T cell receptor (beta chain) originates from a study of regulatory and conventional T cells in RAG deficiency. Study-level points and caveats: Control T-cell subsets had markedly higher Shannon entropy and lower Simpson indices than RAG-deficient patients. These Omenn syndrome Treg sorts may hold peripherally activated cells instead. Omenn patients showed >75% Treg-Tconv overlap and shorter CDR3 lengths.

Unmatched junction bases numbered 4, after V lost 9 bases and J lost 0 bases. Germline V CDR1 and CDR2: LNHDA, SQIVND (reference sequence). The CDR3 runs 14 residues. With regard to this clone: What it binds is unknown.

Assay: immunoSEQ multiplex PCR; the TCRdb copy retains only in-frame clones and omits some. The table has 34,000 or so clones, approximately 89% seen once. This sample also appeared in a second study, on regulatory T cells. That report notes: The primer mix had 52 TRBV and 13 TRBJ primers. Skewed V and J usage and few unique V-J pairs marked patient repertoires, most in Tregs.

The TCR was taken from a human donor in good health. The J gene is TRBJ2-1, the V gene TRBV19, with 8 bases identical to TRBD2. What was sequenced was CD8+ T cells sorted from blood. CDR3 protein: CASGGGSSYNEQFF. CDR3 nucleotides: TGTGCCAGCGGGGGGGGCAGCTCCTACAATGAGCAGTTCTTC.